The subject of this entry is one T cell receptor beta chain. No cognate antigen has been identified for it. Nothing much larger sits one base from this clone, and base qualities are not available. This entry is derived from a study of cytomegalovirus exposure and HLA in healthy donors (dated by TCRdb to 2017 to 2019). For context, the study as a whole: An earlier analysis of roughly 500 of the donors reported about 250 Gb of sequence data and 100 million to 130 million unique TCR beta sequences from about 179 million T cells. An earlier analysis of fewer than 750 of the donors used high-throughput TCR beta sequencing to judge whether each TCR beta V gene segment behaved as functional or pseudogenic. A later analysis re-analyzed previously published TCR beta repertoires from 660 or so donors and added high-resolution HLA genotyping to study TCR occurrence patterns. Along with the approximately 650-subject first cohort, a separate validation cohort of 120 different subjects was used. In the later analysis, no new phenotypic data were used to find candidate immune exposures; instead, reliance was placed on TCR beta sequences and their occurrence across donors. Alongside the repertoire data, information on donor age, sex, ethnicity and CMV serostatus was compiled. To predict cytomegalovirus infection status, the study brought together high-throughput TCR immunosequencing, statistical association of individual TCRs with disease status, and machine learning. Across around 400 genotyped donors of the cohort, an average of roughly 230,000 unique TCR beta nucleotide sequences per donor were sequenced, and 15% to 20% of those sequences were non-productive. An early release covering over 500 HLA-typed donors comprised approximately 300 gigabases of sequencing data and tens of millions of unique TCR sequences. The T cell repertoires of several hundred subjects were profiled by immunosequencing and related to cytomegalovirus serostatus. The genetic ancestry cluster associated with self-reported Caucasian donors included about four fifths of the 300 to 450 genotyped donors. HLA typing included class I and class II loci at four-digit resolution. The study was designed to test whether signatures of past pathogen exposure could be identified by cataloging public T cell receptors. Five DR-DQ haplotypes were handled as single units for association and clustering, since linkage in the cohort was strong. All discovery cohort repertoires had been generated on a single sequencing platform. In a later genetic analysis, genome-wide SNP genotypes for about 55% of the roughly 670 donors were used, and that subset was treated as a discovery cohort. The number of donors typed differed by locus, with about 629-640 for A, B, C, DRB1 and DQB1, about 500 for DQA1, 600 to 610 for DPA1, and approximately 470 for DPB1. Study-level results and caveats: When HLA alleles, especially DR and DQ, strongly co-occurred, TCR associations were difficult to assign to individual alleles. Several of the top co-occurrence clusters appeared to be linked to parvovirus B19, influenza, CMV and Epstein-Barr virus, according to a later analysis. In a later analysis, HLA-associated TCR beta chains showed more clonal expansion and lower generation probabilities than non-associated chains that were equally common. Correlated functional status among segregating V segments might reflect linkage disequilibrium, but an unknown experimental factor could not be ruled out. An association between a missense DCLRE1C variant and V-gene and J-gene trimming of TCR beta chains was found in a later genetic analysis and replicated in an independent cohort. Cytomegalovirus status was reported to be diagnosed by the classifier with high specificity and sensitivity in both the original and validation cohorts. A few of the identified cytomegalovirus-associated TCR beta chains were confirmed in vitro to be specific for cytomegalovirus antigens. Compared with the roughly 670-donor mean, donors in an Asian-associated ancestry cluster had fewer N-insertions in productive TCRs, according to a later genetic analysis. The study listed approximately 150 TCR beta chains as associated with cytomegalovirus. Immune exposure information for the cohort was limited to CMV serostatus. The authors suggested that the approach could potentially be generalized to other disease states and immunological phenotypes. A later analysis found that TCR association rates varied across HLA loci, with DRB1 alleles showing the most associated TCRs and HLA-C alleles the fewest. This cohort had only TCR beta chains sequenced, and the lack of alpha or paired-chain data limited which features could be detected. Presence/absence analyses assumed roughly uniform sequencing depth across donors, an assumption that may not hold. A group of highly shared sequence variants was considered likely to be a technical artifact of the sequencing pipeline. Most TCR sequences were seen in very few donors, while some public TCRs were found in many individuals. In an earlier analysis of around 600 of the donors, most TCR beta V segments appeared in productive rearrangements about 87% or about 30% of the time, broadly matching IMGT annotations. A further reported finding was that TCR beta sequences accurately predicted the HLA-A and HLA-B alleles for most subjects in the first cohort. At a false discovery rate of 0.05, a later analysis linked some 18,000 TCR beta sequences to specific HLA alleles. Because counts were too low, about 15 rarely observed V segments, including chromosome 9 orphons, were left out of the earlier analysis of approximately 500 of the donors. Some IMGT-functional V segments, including TRBV6-2 and TRBV6-3, could not be told apart with the 87-base-pair reads, so those segments were excluded. According to a later analysis, most CMV-associated TCR beta chains appeared to be HLA-restricted, and the HLA associations seemed to be driven largely by CMV exposure. Because HLA typing was missing for some donors at each locus, association tests included only the typed subset.

At the junction V is shortened by 4 bases and J by 0 bases, with 16 bases in between. Taken from cysteine to phenylalanine, the CDR3 has 16 residues. The retained sequence is limited to the CDR3, 48 bases, with the frame set at the first base. Looking up the germline V gene (reference sequence) yields CDR1 SEHNR and CDR2 FQNEAQ. Libraries were built with the immunoSEQ multiplex PCR assay. A mixture of 60 forward primers for TCR Vbeta segments and 13 reverse primers for TCR Jbeta segments was used in the multiplex PCR. Amplification of the CDR3 region of rearranged TCR beta genes was performed with a multiplex PCR assay on genomic DNA. The Illumina HiSeq System was used to sequence the amplified TCR beta libraries as 87-base-pair reads. Under the source paper's analysis protocol: A later analysis tallied roughly 76 million unique TCR beta chains across the 610 or so repertoires, and approximately 12 million of those chains were shared by two or more donors. Raw reads were error-corrected and collapsed into unique sequences with a nearest-neighbor algorithm that merged closely related sequences to remove PCR and sequencing errors. To assign V, D and J gene segments, CDR3 sequences were aligned to IMGT reference sequences. For a sequence to be retained, at least a six-nucleotide match to both a V gene segment and a J gene segment was required. A rearrangement counted as productive if the CDR3 had no stop codons and remained in frame with V and J, and every other rearrangement counted as non-productive. Following IMGT convention, CDR3 was defined as the stretch from the second conserved V-encoded cysteine to the conserved J-encoded phenylalanine. The earlier analysis of 550 to 650 of the donors excluded any sequence lacking an unambiguous match to a single V gene segment. An earlier analysis of several hundred of the donors classified V segments as functional when productive rearrangements were above 56.7% and as segregating when the standard deviation between donors was above 5%. A statistical classification framework was built for diagnosing cytomegalovirus status from the catalog of TCR beta chain sequences. V and J gene assignment, in a later analysis, came from comparing TCR nucleotide sequences with IMGT/GENE-DB human TR gene sequences. In a later analysis, CDR3 sequences and most-parsimonious VDJ recombination scenarios were assigned using the TCRdist pipeline. In a later analysis, each TCR beta chain was defined by its CDR3 amino acid sequence together with its V-gene family, and reads without a unique V-gene family were excluded. A later analysis removed 500 to 600 highly shared, low-generation-probability nucleotide sequences to deal with suspected cross-contamination and a sequencing artifact. A later analysis calculated a clonal expansion index for each public chain from normalized within-repertoire ranks of inferred template counts. In a later analysis, generation probabilities were computed with a VDJ recombination model fitted to out-of-frame rearrangements, and the resulting probabilities were checked against IGoR. Hypergeometric tests were used in a later analysis to score TCR-TCR, TCR-HLA and TCR-CMV co-occurrence, with a repertoire-size bias correction applied to the TCR pairs. False discovery rates were estimated in a later analysis by permuting HLA or CMV assignments 20 times. A later analysis grouped co-occurring TCRs with DBSCAN, adding TCRdist sequence similarity when clustering within HLA-allele-positive subsets. Repertoires with fewer than 30,000 or more than 120,000 public chains, plus five repertoires with anomalous nucleotide sharing, were excluded from co-occurrence clustering. This immuneACCESS table, as held by TCRdb, lists in-frame sequences with V and J called but not all clones. Of the missing ones, under half trace to an unresolved V gene in checked studies; the others have no known cause. V and J calls and clone size are as listed in that table; D and trimming were resolved from the DNA. This sample has tens of thousands of clones in its table, and roughly 80% of those were observed once. Around 7.6% of the sample is taken by the ten largest.

The cohort comprised some 680 healthy bone marrow donors. Cohort members were all nominally healthy when sampled, although unrecorded immune exposures were likely present. The donor was CMV seropositive and was included in the group of some 290 seropositive cohort members. A peripheral blood sample was provided by each donor, and peripheral blood mononuclear cells were used for TCR beta sequencing. Genomic DNA was extracted from the blood cell samples with the Qiagen DNeasy Blood Extraction Kit. The chain employs TRBV7-9 and TRBJ2-7; a confident D gene designation cannot be given. Material: PBMCs. This sequence originates from a man aged 60 to 69 in good health and CMV-seropositive. The DNA is as follows: TGTGCCAGCAGCTCCTCCCTAACTACGAGCTCCTACGAGCAGTACTTC. Its product reads: CASSSSLTTSSYEQYF.